The entry below describes one TCR beta chain. Previously described methods with listed TCR primers produced the bulk TCR libraries. TCRdb itself ran the PCR reads through MiXCR, one entry per CDR3 protein. In the table there are around 480,000 distinct CDR3 sequences, about a quarter of which are singletons. The sample is drawn from a study of molecular identifiers for immune sequencing clone quantification. Trimming pared 0 bases from V and 4 bases from J, leaving 3 bases between. The CDR3 extends over 12 amino acids. CDR1 and CDR2 (germline): GTSNPN, SVGIG (reference sequence). The chain combines TRBV30 with TRBJ2-2; D is unclear. The sequencing input was naive CD8+ T cells from blood, with Jurkat cell RNA spiked in. Noted subset: FACS-sorted CD8+CD4-CCR7+CD45RA+ naive T cells. The clonotype was recovered from a human donor in good health. Some libraries in this study had Jurkat cell RNA spiked in. CDR3 residues: CAWSVVTGELFF. CDR3 DNA: TGTGCCTGGAGTGTCGTCACCGGGGAGCTGTTTTTT. Together with reference TRBV30 and TRBJ2-2, the CDR3 gives the full variable domain: SQTIHQWPATLVQPVGSPLSLECTVEGTSNPNLYWYRQAAGRGLQLLFYSVGIGQISSEVPQNLSASRPQDRQFILSSKKLLLSDSGFYLCAWSVVTGELFFGEGSRLTVL.